A selection of T cell receptor beta chains follows, all from one sample in a study of response to subunit inactivated influenza vaccine. Using its own MiXCR run on the RT-PCR reads, TCRdb lists one record per CDR3 protein. The top ten clones hold 10% to 15% of a sample with 500,000 to 650,000 distinct CDR3 sequences, around 8% of them seen once. Sequencing was performed on PBMCs from blood, taken 23 to 25 months after vaccination. These receptors were obtained from a man between 45 and 75 years old who received an inactivated influenza vaccine. Both conserved end residues are trimmed from each CDR3. The order of the fields is V gene, D gene, J gene, CDR3 protein. The D gene is left open where the match is weak.

TRBV4-1,TRBD2,TRBJ2-3,ASSHHSGASTDTQY
TRBV15,-,TRBJ1-1,ATSRGGGTAEAF
TRBV20-1,-,TRBJ2-6,SADSGGSGANVLT
TRBV7-2,-,TRBJ1-1,ASSSQNTEAF
TRBV20-1,-,TRBJ1-1,SYCTGTTEAF
TRBV15,TRBD2,TRBJ2-3,ATSIGRGNTDTQY
TRBV10-3,-,TRBJ2-7,AISDQGSYEQY
TRBV5-1,TRBD2,TRBJ2-3,ASRSPGTSPDTQY
TRBV20-1,-,TRBJ2-7,SASGLRDTTSGVQY
TRBV18,-,TRBJ2-2,ASSPLVYTGELF
TRBV3-1,-,TRBJ1-2,ASSQDTGSYYGYT
TRBV27,TRBD1,TRBJ1-1,ASSLRTGTTEAF
TRBV11-2,-,TRBJ2-7,ASTYSGVNGEQY
TRBV18,-,TRBJ1-6,ASSDSYNSPLH
TRBV4-3,-,TRBJ1-2,ASSQEISANYGYT
TRBV29-1,TRBD2,TRBJ2-1,SVEGGLPSSYNEQF
TRBV5-5,-,TRBJ1-4,ASSRDSFNEKLF
TRBV11-1,TRBD2,TRBJ2-7,ASSSRKIIAGGFHEQY
TRBV12-3/TRBV12-4,TRBD2,TRBJ2-7,ASSRTSGSSSEQY
TRBV4-2,TRBD2,TRBJ2-6,ASSKRIPGLAGSSSGANVLT
TRBV7-2,-,TRBJ2-7,ASSLQSGFYEQY
TRBV11-1,TRBD2,TRBJ2-2,ASSFTLILAGGTGELF
TRBV7-2,TRBD2,TRBJ2-5,ASSTSGRTETQY
TRBV20-1,-,TRBJ2-3,SANSGTDTQY
TRBV29-1,-,TRBJ1-2,SVEDLERGYGYT
TRBV28,-,TRBJ2-5,ASSLDWDQIQETQY
TRBV7-9,TRBD1,TRBJ2-2,ASSSRTGQTGELF
TRBV10-3,TRBD1,TRBJ1-5,AISGATGNQAQH
TRBV20-1,TRBD2,TRBJ2-5,SARWTSGRKETQY
TRBV20-1,TRBD2,TRBJ2-3,SARTPSGGTSDTQY
TRBV15,TRBD2,TRBJ2-3,ATSRATSGGDTQY
TRBV11-2,-,TRBJ1-1,ASSLDPRIEAF
TRBV6-5,TRBD1,TRBJ1-1,ASSYPDRGHSEAF
TRBV4-3,-,TRBJ1-5,ASSQDASGIQPQH
TRBV13,-,TRBJ2-1,ASSLGDIGSNEQF
TRBV10-3,-,TRBJ2-3,AISPTTTTDTQY
TRBV20-1,-,TRBJ2-7,SARRVGFTYEQY
TRBV7-2,TRBD1,TRBJ2-7,ASSSTGGIYEQY
TRBV28,TRBD1,TRBJ2-5,ASSKPRTGVEETQY
TRBV14,TRBD2,TRBJ2-5,ASSPTSGGWETQY
TRBV4-2,-,TRBJ2-7,ASSHDAQGVYEQY
TRBV20-1,TRBD2,TRBJ2-3,SARELAGGSRDTQY
TRBV9,-,TRBJ1-2,ASSVNEGNGYT
TRBV6-1,TRBD1,TRBJ2-7,ASSETGGGYEQY
TRBV18,-,TRBJ2-1,ASSPPINRAYNEQF
TRBV4-3,TRBD2,TRBJ2-1,ASSQGTSGVLEQF
TRBV2,-,TRBJ2-7,ASRSDQGGEQY
TRBV20-1,-,TRBJ2-3,SASSSRTSTDTQY